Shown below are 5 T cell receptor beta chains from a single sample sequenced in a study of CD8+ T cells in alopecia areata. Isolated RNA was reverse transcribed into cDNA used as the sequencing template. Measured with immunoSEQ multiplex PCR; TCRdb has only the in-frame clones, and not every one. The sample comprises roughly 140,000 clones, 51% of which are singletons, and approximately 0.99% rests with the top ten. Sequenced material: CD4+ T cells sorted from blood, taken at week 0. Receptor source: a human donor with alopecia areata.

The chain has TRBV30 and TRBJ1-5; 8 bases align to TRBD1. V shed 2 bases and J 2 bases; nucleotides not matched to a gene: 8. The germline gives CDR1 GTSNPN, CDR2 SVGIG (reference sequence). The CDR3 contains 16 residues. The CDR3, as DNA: TGTGCCTGGAGTCCCTTTACAGGGGGGGGCAATCAGCCCCAGCATTTT. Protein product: CAWSPFTGGGNQPQHF.

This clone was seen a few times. CDR3 in DNA: TGCAGCGCCCGGGGCCTCTCGAACACCGGGGAGCTGTTTTTT. It yields the protein CSARGLSNTGELFF. The rearrangement links TRBV29-1 to TRBJ2-2; D might be TRBD1 or TRBD2, each matching 5 bases. Trimming removed 7 bases from V and 0 bases from J, with 12 bases in between. The CDR3 has 14 residues. Germline CDR1 reads SQVTM; CDR2 reads ANQGSEA.

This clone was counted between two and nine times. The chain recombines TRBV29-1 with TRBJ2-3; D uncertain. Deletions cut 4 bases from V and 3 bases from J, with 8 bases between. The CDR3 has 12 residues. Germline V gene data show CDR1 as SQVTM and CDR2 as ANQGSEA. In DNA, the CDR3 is TGCAGCGTTGCGATTACTACAGATACGCAGTATTTT. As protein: CSVAITTDTQYF.

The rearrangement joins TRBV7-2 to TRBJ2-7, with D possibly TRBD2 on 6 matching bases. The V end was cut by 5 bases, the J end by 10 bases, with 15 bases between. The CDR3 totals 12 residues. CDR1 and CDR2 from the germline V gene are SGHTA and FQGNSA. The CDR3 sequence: CASSQPQRAQYF. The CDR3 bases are TGTGCCAGCAGCCAACCCCAGCGGGCCCAGTACTTC.

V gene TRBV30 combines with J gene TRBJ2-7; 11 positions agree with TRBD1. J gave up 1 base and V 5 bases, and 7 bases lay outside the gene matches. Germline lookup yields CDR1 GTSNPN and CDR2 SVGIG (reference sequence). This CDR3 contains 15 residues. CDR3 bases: TGTGCCTGGGCGGACAGGGGGCAAATGTCCTACGAGCAGTACTTC. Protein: CAWADRGQMSYEQYF.